The 2 T cell receptor beta chains below come from one sample, sequenced in a study of identical twins. TCRdb re-derived calls from the 5' RACE reads in MiXCR, one entry per CDR3 protein. This table holds 450,000 or so distinct CDR3 sequences, 12% to 15% found once. The data were also submitted as part of a second study, on yellow fever vaccine responses in identical twins.

The sequenced sample was CD4+ T cells sorted from blood. These receptors originate from a woman aged 18 to 35 in good health.

This clonotype was detected only a few times. This chain uses TRBV28 with TRBJ2-7; D perhaps matches TRBD2 (5 bases). Trimming shortened V by 3 bases and J by 2 bases, and 14 bases separated the two germline ends. The CDR3 length is 15 residues. Per the germline V gene, CDR1 is MDHEN and CDR2 is SYDVKM. CDR3 residues: CASSFSGFPTYEQYF. In DNA, the CDR3 is TGTGCCAGCAGTTTTTCGGGATTTCCCACCTACGAGCAGTACTTC.

Only a few counts were recorded for this clonotype. The chain couples TRBV2 to TRBJ2-1, with D tentatively TRBD1 (6 bases). Germline V gene data show CDR1 as SNHLY and CDR2 as FYNNEI. Trimming stripped 6 bases from V and 5 bases from J, with 23 bases between. The CDR3 sequence is 17 residues long. CDR3 residues: CASSQPPGPGADNEQFF. The CDR3 DNA reads TGTGCCAGCAGCCAACCCCCCGGACCAGGGGCGGACAATGAGCAGTTCTTC.